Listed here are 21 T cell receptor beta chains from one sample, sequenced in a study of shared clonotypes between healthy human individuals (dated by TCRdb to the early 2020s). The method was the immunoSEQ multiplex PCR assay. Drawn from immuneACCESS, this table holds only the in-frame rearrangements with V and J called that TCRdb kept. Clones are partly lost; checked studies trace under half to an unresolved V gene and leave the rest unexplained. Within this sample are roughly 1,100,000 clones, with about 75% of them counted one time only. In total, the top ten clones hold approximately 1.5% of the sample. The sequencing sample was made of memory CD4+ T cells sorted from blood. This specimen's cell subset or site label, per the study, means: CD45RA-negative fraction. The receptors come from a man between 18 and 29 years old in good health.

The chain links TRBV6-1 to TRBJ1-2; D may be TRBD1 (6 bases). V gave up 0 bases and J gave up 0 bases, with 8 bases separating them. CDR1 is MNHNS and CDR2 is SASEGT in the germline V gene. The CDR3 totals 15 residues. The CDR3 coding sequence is TGTGCCAGCAGTGAAGCCGGGGGCTCTAACTATGGCTACACCTTC. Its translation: CASSEAGGSNYGYTF.

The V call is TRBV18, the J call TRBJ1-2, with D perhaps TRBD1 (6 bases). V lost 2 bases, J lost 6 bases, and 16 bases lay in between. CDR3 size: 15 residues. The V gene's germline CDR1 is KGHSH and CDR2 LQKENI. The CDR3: CASSPSAIWDNGYTF. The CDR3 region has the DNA TGTGCCAGCTCACCATCGGCGATTTGGGACAATGGCTACACCTTC.

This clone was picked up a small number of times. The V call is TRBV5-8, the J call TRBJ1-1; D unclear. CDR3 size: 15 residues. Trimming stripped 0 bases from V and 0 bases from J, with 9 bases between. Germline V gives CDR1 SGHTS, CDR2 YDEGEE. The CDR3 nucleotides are TGTGCCAGCAGCTTGGGTCAGTTCATGAACACTGAAGCTTTCTTT. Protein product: CASSLGQFMNTEAFF.

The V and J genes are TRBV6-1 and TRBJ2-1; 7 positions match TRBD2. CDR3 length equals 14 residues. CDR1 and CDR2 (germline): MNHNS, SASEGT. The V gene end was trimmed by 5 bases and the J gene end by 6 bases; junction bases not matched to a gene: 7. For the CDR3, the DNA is TGTGCCAGCAGTAATGGGGCGGGGGTCAATGAGCAGTTCTTC. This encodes CASSNGAGVNEQFF.

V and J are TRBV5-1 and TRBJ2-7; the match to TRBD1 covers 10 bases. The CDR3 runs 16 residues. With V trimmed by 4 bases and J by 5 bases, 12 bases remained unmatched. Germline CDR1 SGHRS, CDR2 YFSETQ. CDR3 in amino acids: CASSLQTGGGGNEQYF. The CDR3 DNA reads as TGCGCCAGCAGCCTCCAGACAGGGGGCGGGGGGAACGAGCAGTACTTC.

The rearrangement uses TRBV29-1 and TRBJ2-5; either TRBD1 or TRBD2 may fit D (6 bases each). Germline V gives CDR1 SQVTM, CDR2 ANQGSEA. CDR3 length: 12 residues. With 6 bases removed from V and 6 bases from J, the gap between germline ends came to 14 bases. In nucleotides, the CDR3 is TGCAGCGTCGGGGGACAAGGGAAGACCCAGTACTTC. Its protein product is CSVGGQGKTQYF.

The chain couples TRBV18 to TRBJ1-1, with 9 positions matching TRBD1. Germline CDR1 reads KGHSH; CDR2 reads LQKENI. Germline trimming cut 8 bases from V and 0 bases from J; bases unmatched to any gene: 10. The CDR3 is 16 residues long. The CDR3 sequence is CASLRDREWLNTEAFF. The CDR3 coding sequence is TGTGCCAGCCTCCGGGACAGGGAATGGTTGAACACTGAAGCTTTCTTT.

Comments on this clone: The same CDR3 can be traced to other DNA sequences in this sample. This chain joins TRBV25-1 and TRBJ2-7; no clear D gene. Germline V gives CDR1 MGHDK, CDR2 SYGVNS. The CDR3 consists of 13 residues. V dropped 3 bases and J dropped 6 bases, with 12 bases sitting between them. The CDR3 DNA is TGTGCCAGCAGTGAGTTGGGCGGCCCCGAGCAGTACTTC. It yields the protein CASSELGGPEQYF.

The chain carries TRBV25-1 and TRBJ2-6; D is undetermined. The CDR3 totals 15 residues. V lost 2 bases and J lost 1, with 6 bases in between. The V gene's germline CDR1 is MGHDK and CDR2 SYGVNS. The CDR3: CASSEVRSGANVLTF. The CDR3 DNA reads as TGTGCCAGCAGTGAAGTTAGGTCTGGGGCCAACGTCCTGACTTTC.

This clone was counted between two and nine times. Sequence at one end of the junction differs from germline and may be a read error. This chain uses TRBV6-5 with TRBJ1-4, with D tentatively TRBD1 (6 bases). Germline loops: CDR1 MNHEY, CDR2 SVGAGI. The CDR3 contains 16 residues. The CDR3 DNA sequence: TGTGCCAGCAGTAACTCTTGGGGGCAGGCTAATGAAAAACTGTTTTTT. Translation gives CASSNSWGQANEKLFF.

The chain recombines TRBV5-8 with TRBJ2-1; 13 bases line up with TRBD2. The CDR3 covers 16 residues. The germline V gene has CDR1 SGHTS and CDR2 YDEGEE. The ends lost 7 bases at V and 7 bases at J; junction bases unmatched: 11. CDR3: CASGNPWTSGSNEQFF. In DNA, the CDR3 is TGTGCCAGCGGCAACCCCTGGACTAGCGGGAGTAATGAGCAGTTCTTC.

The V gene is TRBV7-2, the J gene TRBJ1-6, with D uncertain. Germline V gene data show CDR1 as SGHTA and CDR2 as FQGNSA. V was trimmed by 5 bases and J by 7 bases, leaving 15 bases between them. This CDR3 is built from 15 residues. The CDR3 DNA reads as TGTGCCAGCAGCCCAACATTATCGGGGAATTCACCCCTCCACTTT. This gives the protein CASSPTLSGNSPLHF.

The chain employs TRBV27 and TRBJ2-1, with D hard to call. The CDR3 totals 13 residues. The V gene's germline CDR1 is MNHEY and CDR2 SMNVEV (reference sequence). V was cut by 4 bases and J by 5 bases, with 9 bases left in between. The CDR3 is CASSYGLNNEQFF. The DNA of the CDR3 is TGTGCCAGCAGTTACGGATTAAACAATGAGCAGTTCTTC.

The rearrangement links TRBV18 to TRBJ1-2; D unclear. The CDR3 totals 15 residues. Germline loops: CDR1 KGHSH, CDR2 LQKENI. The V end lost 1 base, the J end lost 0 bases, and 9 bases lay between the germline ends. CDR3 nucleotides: TGTGCCAGCTCACCACTTACAGAAGCTAACTATGGCTACACCTTC. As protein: CASSPLTEANYGYTF.

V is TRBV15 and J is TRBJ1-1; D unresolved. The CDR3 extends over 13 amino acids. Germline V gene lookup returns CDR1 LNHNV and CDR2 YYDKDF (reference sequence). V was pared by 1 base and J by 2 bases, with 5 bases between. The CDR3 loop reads CATSRGTNTEAFF. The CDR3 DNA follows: TGTGCCACCAGCAGAGGAACTAACACTGAAGCTTTCTTT.

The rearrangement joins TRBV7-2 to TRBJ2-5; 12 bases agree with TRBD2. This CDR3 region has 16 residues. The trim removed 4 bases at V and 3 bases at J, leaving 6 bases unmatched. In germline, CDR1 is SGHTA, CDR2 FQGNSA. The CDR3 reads CASSSSGLAGKETQYF. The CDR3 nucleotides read TGTGCCAGCAGCTCTTCAGGACTAGCGGGGAAAGAGACCCAGTACTTC.

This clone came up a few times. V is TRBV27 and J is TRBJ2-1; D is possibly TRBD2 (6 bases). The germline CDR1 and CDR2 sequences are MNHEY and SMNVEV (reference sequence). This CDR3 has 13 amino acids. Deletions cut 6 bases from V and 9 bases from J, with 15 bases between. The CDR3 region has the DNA TGTGCCAGCAGAATGTCCACCGGGGGTGAGCAGTTCTTC. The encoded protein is CASRMSTGGEQFF.

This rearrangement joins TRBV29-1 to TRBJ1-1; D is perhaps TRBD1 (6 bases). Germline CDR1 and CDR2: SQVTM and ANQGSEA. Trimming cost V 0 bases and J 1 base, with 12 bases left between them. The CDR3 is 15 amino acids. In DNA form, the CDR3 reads TGCAGCGTTGAAGACGGGTACAGGGCGAACACTGAAGCTTTCTTT. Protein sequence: CSVEDGYRANTEAFF.

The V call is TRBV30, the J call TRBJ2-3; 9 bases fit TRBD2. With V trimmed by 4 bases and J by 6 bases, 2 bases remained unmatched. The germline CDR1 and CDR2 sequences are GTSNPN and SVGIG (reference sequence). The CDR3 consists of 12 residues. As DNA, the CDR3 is TGTGCCTGGAATGCGGGGGGGGATACGCAGTATTTT. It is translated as CAWNAGGDTQYF.

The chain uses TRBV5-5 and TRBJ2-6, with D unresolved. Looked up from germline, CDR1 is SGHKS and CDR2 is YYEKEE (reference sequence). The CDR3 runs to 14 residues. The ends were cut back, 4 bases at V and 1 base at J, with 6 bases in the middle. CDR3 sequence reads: CASSLGSGANVLTF. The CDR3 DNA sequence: TGTGCCAGCAGCCTAGGGTCTGGGGCCAACGTCCTGACTTTC.

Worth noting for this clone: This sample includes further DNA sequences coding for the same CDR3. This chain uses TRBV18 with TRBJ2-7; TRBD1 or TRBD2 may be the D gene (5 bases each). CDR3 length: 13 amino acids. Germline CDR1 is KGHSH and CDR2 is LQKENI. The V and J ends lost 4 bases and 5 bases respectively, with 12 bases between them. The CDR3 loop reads CASSRGQGDEQYF. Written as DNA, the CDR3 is TGTGCCAGCTCACGCGGTCAGGGAGACGAGCAGTACTTC.